A selection of T cell receptor beta chains follows, all from one sample in a study of CD8+ T cells in alopecia areata. Assay used: immunoSEQ multiplex PCR; TCRdb lists only in-frame clones, some missing. The sample has some 150,000 clones; roughly three fifths are singletons. Source: CD4+ T cells sorted from blood, taken at week 0. The receptors were sampled from a human donor with alopecia areata. The CDR3 runs from the conserved cysteine through the conserved F or W. The order of the fields is CDR3 DNA, CDR3 protein, V gene, D gene, J gene, clone size. The D gene is left open where the match is weak. Rows may omit the clone size; those that give it use once, few, many or a size class.

DNA: TGTGCCATCAGTGATGCTTACGAGCAGTACTTC
CDR3: CAISDAYEQYF
V: TRBV10-3
D: .
J: TRBJ2-7
size: few

DNA: TGCAGCGTTGAAGGGGACAGCGGGGAGCTGTTTTTT
CDR3: CSVEGDSGELFF
V: TRBV29-1
D: TRBD1
J: TRBJ2-2
size: few

DNA: TGTGCCAGCAGTTACGGACAGGGGGCCAATGGCTACACCTTC
CDR3: CASSYGQGANGYTF
V: TRBV6-5
D: TRBD1
J: TRBJ1-2
size: .

DNA: TGTGCCAGCAGGAGAACTAATGAAAAACTGTTTTTT
CDR3: CASRRTNEKLFF
V: TRBV6-6
D: .
J: TRBJ1-4
size: .

DNA: TGCAGCGTCCTAAGGGGGGGAGAGACCCAGTACTTC
CDR3: CSVLRGGETQYF
V: TRBV29-1
D: .
J: TRBJ2-5
size: .

DNA: TGTGCCTGGACGTCGGGGAGCACTCAAGAGACCCAGTACTTC
CDR3: CAWTSGSTQETQYF
V: TRBV30
D: .
J: TRBJ2-5
size: .

DNA: TGTGCCAGCAGCCCGGGGCGGGGGGTCCTCACAGATACGCAGTATTTT
CDR3: CASSPGRGVLTDTQYF
V: TRBV7-2
D: TRBD2
J: TRBJ2-3
size: few

DNA: TGTGCCAGCAGCTTAGGGAACTATGGCTACACCTTC
CDR3: CASSLGNYGYTF
V: TRBV7-9
D: .
J: TRBJ1-2
size: few

DNA: TGTGCCAGCAGCTTATCGGGGCCGTACGTAGCGGGGGTCGCTGAAGCTTTCTTT
CDR3: CASSLSGPYVAGVAEAFF
V: TRBV7-9
D: .
J: TRBJ1-1
size: few

DNA: TGTGCCAGCTCCGCCGGGACAGGGATAAATGAGCAGTTCTTC
CDR3: CASSAGTGINEQFF
V: TRBV21-1
D: .
J: TRBJ2-1
size: many

DNA: TGTGCCAGCAGCTTAGTCGGGGGGAACACTGAAGCTTTCTTT
CDR3: CASSLVGGNTEAFF
V: TRBV11-2
D: .
J: TRBJ1-1
size: .

DNA: TGTGCCAGCAGCTTGTTCCGGGGCTCAGGGGCCAACGTCCTGACTTTC
CDR3: CASSLFRGSGANVLTF
V: TRBV5-4
D: .
J: TRBJ2-6
size: .

DNA: TGCGCCAGCAGCTTGGTTGGGGCCAACGTCCTGACTTTC
CDR3: CASSLVGANVLTF
V: TRBV5-1
D: .
J: TRBJ2-6
size: .

DNA: TGCGCCAGCAGCAACCCCCAAAGGGGTGAGCAGTTCTTC
CDR3: CASSNPQRGEQFF
V: TRBV5-1
D: .
J: TRBJ2-1
size: .

DNA: TGCAGCGTGGACCAGACAGCAACTAACTATGGCTACACCTTC
CDR3: CSVDQTATNYGYTF
V: TRBV29-1
D: .
J: TRBJ1-2
size: .

DNA: TGTGCCAGCTCACCACAACGTCTAGCGGGGGTCCTCTCTGGGGCCAACGTCCTGACTTTC
CDR3: CASSPQRLAGVLSGANVLTF
V: TRBV18
D: TRBD2
J: TRBJ2-6
size: .

DNA: TGCAGCGTTGGAGACAGGGTTGGTGGCTACACCTTC
CDR3: CSVGDRVGGYTF
V: TRBV29-1
D: TRBD1
J: TRBJ1-2
size: .

DNA: TGTGCCTGGAGTGGCAGTTTAGGGACAGGGGGCGCGGGCACTGAAGCTTTCTTT
CDR3: CAWSGSLGTGGAGTEAFF
V: TRBV30
D: TRBD1
J: TRBJ1-1
size: .